The 22 T cell receptor beta chains below come from one sample, sequenced in a study of T-cell memory formation after mild COVID-19 (dated by TCRdb to the early 2020s). Libraries came from 5' RACE. Instrument used: Illumina NovaSeq 6000. Clones were called with MiXCR by TCRdb after fastp trimmed the public reads at Q25, and only in-frame beta chains were retained. For every CDR3 protein sequence, its rows merge into one entry that carries the most common genes and DNA. In all, the sample holds approximately 350,000 distinct CDR3 sequences, and over 13% of those were seen once. Roughly 22% of the sample belongs to the ten largest clones. Sequenced sample: PBMCs or a T cell subset sorted from them (not recorded which). Receptor source: a man younger than 35 who had mild COVID-19 (a few samples of this study predate the infection). The sample titles of this study are shuffled in the database, so cell type and time point are left out; the donor was told from shared clones.

This clonotype was counted only a few times. This chain uses TRBV6-5 with TRBJ2-3, with 7 bases matching TRBD1. After removal of 4 bases from V and 4 bases from J, the junction contained 5 bases not matched to a gene. The CDR3 spans 14 residues. From germline, CDR1 is MNHEY and CDR2 SVGAGI. CDR3 in amino acids: CASSLQGSADTQYF. CDR3 DNA sequence: TGTGCCAGCAGTTTACAGGGGTCAGCAGATACGCAGTATTTT.

This chain uses TRBV6-5 with TRBJ1-1, with D unclear. The CDR3 covers 12 residues. The V gene's germline CDR1 is MNHEY and CDR2 SVGAGI. With 5 bases removed from V and 3 bases from J, the gap between germline ends came to 7 bases. The CDR3 coding sequence is TGTGCCAGCAGTCAACCACACACTGAAGCTTTCTTT. Residues: CASSQPHTEAFF.

CDR3 DNA: TGCGCCAGCAGCCAAGTCTCCCGAATTAGACTAGATGGCTACACCTTC. This encodes CASSQVSRIRLDGYTF. V gene TRBV4-1 combines with J gene TRBJ1-2, with unresolved D. This CDR3 is built from 16 residues. Germline-derived CDR1 and CDR2 are MGHRA and YSYEKL. The germline V and J ends were trimmed by 1 base and 6 bases, with 18 bases remaining between them.

For this clonotype: Germline is not matched at one junction end, which may reflect a read error. This chain links TRBV12-3 or TRBV12-4 with TRBJ2-5, with D unclear. The CDR3 runs to 11 residues. The CDR3 is CASSFGFFRRF. DNA of the CDR3: TGTGCCAGCAGTTTTGGATTTTTCAGAAGGTTC.

V gene TRBV5-5 combines with J gene TRBJ2-3, with a tentative D call TRBD2 (5 bases). Germline CDR1 is SGHKS and CDR2 is YYEKEE (reference sequence). This CDR3 contains 14 residues. Trimming cost V 7 bases and J 0 bases, with 12 bases left between them. CDR3 bases: TGTGCCAGCGCCCAGGAGGTTAGCACAGATACGCAGTATTTT. Residues: CASAQEVSTDTQYF.

For the CDR3, the DNA is TGTGCCAGCAGCTTGGCCTTGCTCGACCAGATGGTGGATACGCAGTATTTT. Residues: CASSLALLDQMVDTQYF. The chain joins TRBV5-6 to TRBJ2-3; D is ambiguous. V shed 0 bases and J shed 6 bases, with 20 bases lying between them. The CDR3 consists of 17 residues. Germline CDR1 is SGHDT and CDR2 is YYEEEE.

This clonotype was seen only a few times. This chain joins TRBV5-6 and TRBJ2-1; 7 nucleotides line up with TRBD2. The CDR3 has 16 amino acids. The germline CDR1 and CDR2 sequences are SGHDT and YYEEEE. J lost 9 bases, V lost 0 bases, and 12 bases had no gene match. CDR3 sequence: CASSLGPPAGRAEQFF. CDR3 bases: TGTGCCAGCAGCTTGGGGCCCCCGGCGGGGAGGGCTGAGCAGTTCTTC.

The rearrangement links TRBV5-1 to TRBJ1-4; TRBD1 agrees at 9 bases. Per germline, CDR1 SGHRS and CDR2 YFSETQ. V was pared by 0 bases and J by 4 bases, with 10 bases of the junction left unmatched. The CDR3 length is 18 residues. The CDR3 coding sequence is TGCGCCAGCAGCTTGGACGGGACAGGGTGGACTAATAATGAAAAACTGTTTTTT. Encoded protein: CASSLDGTGWTNNEKLFF.

This clonotype has a handful of counts. This chain connects TRBV9 to TRBJ1-1; TRBD1 is a possible D gene (5 bases). Germline V gene data show CDR1 as SGDLS and CDR2 as YYNGEE. Trimming shortened V by 4 bases and J by 4 bases, and 14 bases separated the two germline ends. The CDR3 sequence is 14 residues long. The CDR3 bases are TGTGCCAGCAGCCCGGGGGTCCGGGGCACTGAAGCTTTCTTT. As protein: CASSPGVRGTEAFF.

The CDR3 sequence is CASSPTGENYEQYF. CDR3 DNA sequence: TGTGCCAGCAGCCCGACGGGAGAAAACTACGAGCAGTACTTC. The chain joins TRBV7-6 to TRBJ2-7, with D perhaps TRBD2 (6 bases). The germline V and J ends were trimmed by 5 bases and 3 bases, with 14 bases remaining between them. The CDR3 totals 14 residues. Germline CDR1 and CDR2: SGHVS and FNYEAQ.

This clonotype has just one count. V gene TRBV7-2 combines with J gene TRBJ2-3; D ambiguous. CDR3 length: 15 amino acids. The germline V and J ends were trimmed by 4 bases and 2 bases, with 13 bases remaining between them. Germline V lookup: CDR1 SGHTA, CDR2 FQGNSA. The CDR3 DNA reads as TGTGCCAGCAGCTCTTATGTAGGGTTCACAGATACGCAGTATTTT. The encoded protein is CASSSYVGFTDTQYF.

This clonotype was picked up a small number of times. The rearrangement joins TRBV7-2 to TRBJ2-1; D may match TRBD1 or TRBD2 (6 bases each). Germline V gene data show CDR1 as SGHTA and CDR2 as FQGNSA. This CDR3 is 14 amino acids long. The V end lost 3 bases, the J end lost 6 bases, and 12 bases lay between the germline ends. CDR3 sequence: CASSFRRGPNEQFF. In DNA, the CDR3 is TGTGCCAGCAGCTTCCGTCGGGGGCCCAATGAGCAGTTCTTC.

The V gene is TRBV7-8, the J gene TRBJ2-3, with 9 nucleotides matching TRBD2. Germline V gene lookup returns CDR1 SGHVS and CDR2 FQNEAQ. V was clipped by 5 bases and J by 0 bases; unmatched bases: 18. CDR3 length equals 20 residues. The CDR3 here is CASSLSPSRTSATSTDTQYF. Written as DNA, the CDR3 is TGTGCCAGCAGCCTATCACCCTCTCGGACTAGCGCTACTAGCACAGATACGCAGTATTTT.

This clonotype was detected a few times. The chain employs TRBV7-2 and TRBJ2-5; a possible D gene is TRBD2 (5 bases). There are 14 residues in the CDR3. Germline loops: CDR1 SGHTA, CDR2 FQGNSA. With 5 bases removed from V and 0 bases from J, the gap between germline ends came to 10 bases. CDR3 residues: CASSTPGNQETQYF. The CDR3 DNA follows: TGTGCCAGCAGCACCCCCGGGAACCAAGAGACCCAGTACTTC.

This CDR3 is CASSPAPGITAFF. CDR3 sequence (DNA): TGTGCCAGCAGCCCTGCCCCAGGGATTACAGCTTTCTTT. This chain uses TRBV28 with TRBJ1-1; D is perhaps TRBD1 (5 bases). The germline V and J ends were trimmed by 6 bases and 10 bases, with 18 bases remaining between them. Germline V gene sequence: CDR1 MDHEN, CDR2 SYDVKM. CDR3 length: 13 residues.

V usage is TRBV4-1 and J usage is TRBJ1-1, with 10 bases matching TRBD1. The CDR3 is made up of 16 amino acids. Germline CDR1 MGHRA, CDR2 YSYEKL. Trimming cost V 3 bases and J 1 base; bases outside gene matches: 5. The CDR3 region has the DNA TGCGCCAGCAGCCATGTCGGGACAGGGGAGAACACTGAAGCTTTCTTT. Its protein is CASSHVGTGENTEAFF.

The V call is TRBV7-9, the J call TRBJ1-6; TRBD1 matches 10 bases. V shed 5 bases and J 8 bases; nucleotides not matched to a gene: 6. Germline V gene sequence: CDR1 SEHNR, CDR2 FQNEAQ (reference sequence). The CDR3 has 15 residues. The DNA of the CDR3 is TGTGCCAGCAGCGCCAGACAGGGGGCGGATTCACCCCTCCACTTT. Translation: CASSARQGADSPLHF. The full variable domain, completed using reference TRBV7-9 and TRBJ1-6, is DTGVSQNPRHKITKRGQNVTFRCDPISEHNRLYWYRQTLGQGPEFLTYFQNEAQLEKSRLLSDRFSAERPKGSFSTLEIQRTEQGDSAMYLCASSARQGADSPLHFGNGTRLTVT.

The V call is TRBV7-3, the J call TRBJ2-1; D gene uncertain. The CDR3 has 14 amino acids. Trimming cost V 5 bases and J 8 bases, with 16 bases left between them. The V gene's germline CDR1 is SGHTA and CDR2 FQGTGA. The DNA for the CDR3 is TGTGCCAGCAGCATATTAGGCACGAGCGATGAGCAGTTCTTC. Residues: CASSILGTSDEQFF.

This rearrangement joins TRBV20-1 to TRBJ1-2; 11 bases line up with TRBD1. CDR3 length: 13 amino acids. V shed 7 bases and J 3 bases; nucleotides not matched to a gene: 4. CDR1 and CDR2 from the germline V gene are DFQATT and SNEGSKA (reference sequence). The CDR3 DNA is TGCAGTGGGGGACAGGGGGGATACTATGGCTACACCTTC. This codes for CSGGQGGYYGYTF.

This clonotype appeared many times. The chain joins TRBV7-3 to TRBJ2-5; tentatively, D is TRBD1 or TRBD2 (5 bases each). The germline V gene has CDR1 SGHTA and CDR2 FQGTGA. This CDR3 region has 17 residues. With 0 bases removed from V and 0 bases from J, the gap between germline ends came to 14 bases. CDR3 region: CASSLTPSGHYQETQYF. CDR3 bases: TGTGCCAGCAGCTTAACCCCCTCGGGGCACTACCAAGAGACCCAGTACTTC.

The chain employs TRBV9 and TRBJ1-1; D gene ambiguous. V was trimmed by 4 bases and J by 8 bases, leaving 18 bases between them. The germline V gene encodes CDR1 SGDLS and CDR2 YYNGEE. CDR3 size: 14 residues. This CDR3 reads CASSPRGPPGEAFF. The DNA of the CDR3 is TGTGCCAGCAGCCCCCGTGGTCCCCCTGGGGAAGCTTTCTTT.

Ten or more counts support this clonotype. The chain recombines TRBV4-2 with TRBJ2-2; unclear D gene. CDR3 length: 11 residues. Trimming removed 1 base from V and 6 bases from J, with 0 bases in between. Germline V lookup: CDR1 LGHNA, CDR2 YNFKEQ. The CDR3 sequence is CASSQAGELFF. The DNA of the CDR3 is TGTGCCAGCAGCCAAGCCGGGGAGCTGTTTTTT.